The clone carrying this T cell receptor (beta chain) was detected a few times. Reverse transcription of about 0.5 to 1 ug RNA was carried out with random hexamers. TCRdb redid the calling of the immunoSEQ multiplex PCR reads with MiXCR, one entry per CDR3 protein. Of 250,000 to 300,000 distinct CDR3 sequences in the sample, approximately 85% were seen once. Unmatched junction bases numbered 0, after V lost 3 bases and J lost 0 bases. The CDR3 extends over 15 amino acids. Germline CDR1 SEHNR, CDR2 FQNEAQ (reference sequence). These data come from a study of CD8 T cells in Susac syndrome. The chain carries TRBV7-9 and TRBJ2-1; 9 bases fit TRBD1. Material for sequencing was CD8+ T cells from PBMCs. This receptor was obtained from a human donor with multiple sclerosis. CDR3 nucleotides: TGTGCCAGCAGCTTGACAGGGGGCTCCTACAATGAGCAGTTCTTC. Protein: CASSLTGGSYNEQFF.